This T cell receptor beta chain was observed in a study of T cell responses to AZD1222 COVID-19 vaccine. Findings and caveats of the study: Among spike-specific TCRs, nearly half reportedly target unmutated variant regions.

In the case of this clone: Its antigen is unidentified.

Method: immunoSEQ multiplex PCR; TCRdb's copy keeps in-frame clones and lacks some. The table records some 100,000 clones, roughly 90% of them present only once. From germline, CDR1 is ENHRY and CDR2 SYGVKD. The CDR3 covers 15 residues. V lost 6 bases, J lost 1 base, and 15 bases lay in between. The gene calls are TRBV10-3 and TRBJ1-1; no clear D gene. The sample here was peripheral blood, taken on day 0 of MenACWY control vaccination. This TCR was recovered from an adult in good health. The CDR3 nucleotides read TGTGCCATCAGAGCAAGTCGGGATGCGAACACTGAAGCTTTCTTT. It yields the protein CAIRASRDANTEAFF.